This paragraph covers one T cell receptor beta chain sequence. Its antigen is not identified. These data come from a study of graft-versus-host responses after intestinal transplantation. The wider study: Each transplant was multivisceral, liver-intestinal, or isolated intestinal. Every recipient had anti-thymocyte globulin induction and approximately three years of tacrolimus plus steroids. Whole-study results and caveats: The authors found GvH clones in recipient marrow, some appearing first in ileum or blood. Declines in HvG clones occurring early post-transplant were associated with peak circulating GvH clone levels.

Profiled with immunoSEQ multiplex PCR; TCRdb holds only in-frame clones, not every one. The sample includes 90,000 to 120,000 clones, roughly 87% of them seen just once. In germline, CDR1 is MNHNS, CDR2 SASEGT. V lost 8 bases, J lost 5 bases, and 13 bases lay in between. The length of the CDR3 is 12 residues. The sample in question was unstimulated CD4+ T cells sorted from spleen or lymph node cells, obtained before intestinal transplant. The TCR was taken from a human donor who received an intestinal transplant. This chain connects TRBV6-1 to TRBJ2-7; no clear D gene. CDR3 region: CASVPDRNEQYF. Written as DNA, the CDR3 is TGTGCCAGCGTACCTGATAGAAACGAGCAGTACTTC.